The 28 T cell receptor beta chains in this list originate from one sample, sequenced in a study of identical twins (TCRdb year 2016). Libraries were built with 5' RACE. TCRdb shows the sequencer as Illumina HiSeq 2000. The raw public data were reprocessed by TCRdb itself: fastp quality trimming at Q25, MiXCR clonotype calling, in-frame beta chains only. Each record represents a unique CDR3 protein, reported with the most common genes and DNA among its rows. This sample has approximately 1.8 million distinct CDR3 sequences in its table, and less than 40% of those were observed once. The ten largest clonotypes hold 0.27% of the sample. Sequencing was performed on cord blood. The receptors here all came from a newborn girl in good health.

The gene calls are TRBV20-1 and TRBJ2-7; maybe TRBD1 (5 bases). The CDR3 totals 14 residues. Germline V CDR1 and CDR2: DFQATT, SNEGSKA (reference sequence). CDR3 loop: CSASSWARLGVQYF. The CDR3 bases are TGCAGCGCATCCTCTTGGGCCCGTCTAGGGGTCCAGTACTTC.

The rearrangement joins TRBV11-2 to TRBJ2-5, with a weak D call TRBD1 (6 bases). The V end was cut by 1 base, the J end by 2 bases, with 14 bases between. This CDR3 is 16 amino acids long. Germline V lookup: CDR1 SGHAT, CDR2 FQNNGV. This CDR3 is CASSLGGLPSQETQYF. The CDR3 region has the DNA TGTGCCAGCAGCTTAGGGGGGCTACCCTCACAAGAGACCCAGTACTTC.

In this sample, this clonotype turned up a few times. The chain links TRBV28 to TRBJ2-5; TRBD2 matches at 12 bases. From germline, CDR1 is MDHEN and CDR2 SYDVKM. V was clipped by 7 bases and J by 6 bases; unmatched bases: 12. This CDR3 spans 16 amino acids. The CDR3 nucleotides are TGTGCCAGCACTACCATCCTAGCGGGAGGGCCGCAGACCCAGTACTTC. The encoded protein is CASTTILAGGPQTQYF.

The gene calls are TRBV7-8 and TRBJ2-1, with TRBD2 matching over 11 bases. The CDR3 has 19 residues. From germline, CDR1 is SGHVS and CDR2 FQNEAQ. The J segment lost 0 bases and the V segment lost 2 bases, leaving 9 bases of the junction unmatched. The CDR3 is CASSLLRTSGRLSYNEQFF. CDR3 coding DNA: TGTGCCAGCAGCTTACTGCGGACTAGCGGGCGTCTCTCCTACAATGAGCAGTTCTTC. The whole variable domain, filled in from reference TRBV7-8 and TRBJ2-1, reads GAGVSQSPRYKVAKRGQDVALRCDPISGHVSLFWYQQALGQGPEFLTYFQNEAQLDKSGLPSDRFFAERPEGSVSTLKIQRTQQEDSAVYLCASSLLRTSGRLSYNEQFFGPGTRLTVL.

The genes are TRBV6-5 and TRBJ1-6, with TRBD1 identical over 7 bases. The CDR3 consists of 17 residues. Trimming removed 6 bases from V and 4 bases from J; junction bases left unmatched: 12. In germline, CDR1 is MNHEY, CDR2 SVGAGI. CDR3 region: CASRTRGTASYNSPLHF. The CDR3 coding sequence is TGTGCCAGCAGGACTCGGGGGACAGCTTCTTATAATTCACCCCTCCACTTT.

In its sample, this clonotype was seen a few times. The V and J genes are TRBV10-3 and TRBJ2-4; 8 nucleotides align to TRBD2. With the DNA end fitting TRBJ2-7 better, the J assignment may be wrong. This CDR3 contains 15 residues. CDR1 is ENHRY and CDR2 is SYGVKD in the germline V gene. The CDR3 nucleotides read TGTGCCATCAGTGAGTCGGTACTAGCGGTCTACGAGCAGTACTTC. This translates into CAISESVLAVYEQYF.

This clonotype occurred a few times. The chain links TRBV20-1 to TRBJ2-7; D remains ambiguous. Germline loops: CDR1 DFQATT, CDR2 SNEGSKA (reference sequence). V was clipped by 6 bases and J by 1 base, with 13 bases between them. The CDR3 runs to 13 residues. CDR3 residues: CSAPSEVSYEQYF. The CDR3 DNA sequence: TGCAGTGCACCTTCAGAGGTTTCCTACGAGCAGTACTTC.

Only a few counts were recorded for this clonotype. The chain is built from TRBV9 and TRBJ2-1, with 8 bases that match TRBD2. CDR1 and CDR2 from the germline V gene are SGDLS and YYNGEE. This CDR3 contains 14 residues. The V and J ends lost 3 bases and 10 bases, in that order; junction bases with no gene match: 9. The CDR3 loop is CASSAPGLGEEQFF. The CDR3 DNA reads TGTGCCAGCAGCGCTCCGGGACTAGGTGAAGAGCAGTTCTTC.

V and J are TRBV20-1 and TRBJ2-1; D ambiguous. The CDR3 loop spans 16 amino acids. The germline V gene has CDR1 DFQATT and CDR2 SNEGSKA (reference sequence). V was shortened by 0 bases and J by 8 bases, with 20 bases between the two germline ends. The CDR3 DNA reads TGCAGTGCTAGAGATAAGGCGGAGTCCGGTAGAGATGAGCAGTTCTTC. It translates to CSARDKAESGRDEQFF.

The V gene is TRBV20-1, the J gene TRBJ1-5; D unclear. This CDR3 region has 9 residues. Germline CDR1 reads DFQATT; CDR2 reads SNEGSKA (reference sequence). CDR3 sequence (DNA): TGCGGCACCAATCAGCCCCAGCATTTT. It translates to CGTNQPQHF.

The genes are TRBV10-3 and TRBJ2-3, with D possibly matching TRBD1 (6 bases). Germline V CDR1 and CDR2: ENHRY, SYGVKD. Deletions cut 9 bases from V and 3 bases from J, with 10 bases between. The CDR3 is 12 amino acids. The CDR3 protein is CAIGQLTDTQYF. Here the CDR3 DNA reads TGTGCCATTGGACAGTTAACAGATACGCAGTATTTT.

The chain joins TRBV28 to TRBJ2-5, with 10 bases identical to TRBD2. The J call may be mistaken, given a closer DNA end match to TRBJ2-1. The CDR3 spans 14 residues. CDR1 is MDHEN, CDR2 SYDVKM, per germline. The CDR3 DNA reads TGTGCCACGGTTAGCGGGAGGTTGTGGGAGACCCAGTTCTTC. Its translation is CATVSGRLWETQFF.

This sequence joins TRBV7-9 and TRBJ2-5, with 9 positions matching TRBD2. The germline V gene encodes CDR1 SEHNR and CDR2 FQNEAQ (reference sequence). The CDR3 runs 15 residues. J gave up 11 bases and V 5 bases, and 15 bases lay outside the gene matches. CDR3 sequence reads: CASSPKSSGVNEQYF. In nucleotides, the CDR3 is TGTGCCAGCAGCCCGAAGTCTAGCGGGGTTAATGAGCAGTACTTC.

The V and J genes are TRBV14 and TRBJ2-4, with TRBD1 as a possible D gene (6 bases). The CDR3 is made up of 16 amino acids. Germline V gives CDR1 SGHDN, CDR2 FVKESK. V was shortened by 3 bases and J by 10 bases, with 22 bases between the two germline ends. CDR3 residues: CASSHETRRQGFIQYF. The DNA of the CDR3 is TGTGCCAGCAGCCATGAAACGCGGAGGCAGGGGTTTATTCAGTACTTC.

This clonotype was recorded a few times. The chain is built from TRBV5-1 and TRBJ2-5, with TRBD2 matching 15 bases. The CDR3 runs to 18 residues. Germline CDR1 reads SGHRS; CDR2 reads YFSETQ. The V gene end was trimmed by 4 bases and the J gene end by 1 base; junction bases not matched to a gene: 8. CDR3 amino acids: CASSQPGLAGGIQETQYF. DNA for the CDR3: TGCGCCAGCAGCCAACCGGGACTAGCGGGGGGTATCCAAGAGACCCAGTACTTC.

This clonotype was observed a few times. CDR3 coding DNA: TGTGCCAGCTCACCTCTGGGGGTATATGGCTACACCTTC. Residues: CASSPLGVYGYTF. This chain connects TRBV18 to TRBJ1-2; the D gene is possibly TRBD1 (5 bases). The CDR3 totals 13 residues. V gave up 3 bases and J gave up 5 bases, with 10 bases separating them. Germline CDR1 and CDR2: KGHSH and LQKENI.

This clonotype has a handful of counts. The gene calls are TRBV12-3 or TRBV12-4 and TRBJ1-1; D uncertain. V was trimmed by 3 bases and J by 1 base, leaving 15 bases between them. The CDR3 runs to 16 residues. The chain's CDR3 is CASSLWQILGNTEAFF. As DNA, the CDR3 is TGTGCCAGCAGTTTGTGGCAGATCCTAGGGAACACTGAAGCTTTCTTT.

This chain joins TRBV4-2 and TRBJ2-1; TRBD2 matches 9 bases. V lost 6 bases, J lost 5 bases, and 14 bases stayed unmatched. There are 17 residues in the CDR3. Germline V gene data show CDR1 as LGHNA and CDR2 as YNFKEQ. The CDR3 protein is CASRGSGGIMGNNEQFF. Here the CDR3 DNA reads TGTGCCAGCAGAGGGAGCGGGGGGATCATGGGGAACAATGAGCAGTTCTTC.

This clonotype was observed a few times. This chain connects TRBV12-3 or TRBV12-4 to TRBJ2-3; D might be TRBD1 or TRBD2, each matching 5 bases. V was trimmed by 3 bases and J by 1 base, leaving 20 bases between them. The length of the CDR3 is 18 residues. This chain's CDR3 is CASSFLRRSQGGTDTQYF. The CDR3 DNA sequence: TGTGCCAGCAGTTTCTTGCGTCGTAGTCAGGGAGGCACAGATACGCAGTATTTT.

This clonotype has just a few counts. J is TRBJ1-4 and V is TRBV6-1; D not certain. Germline lookup yields CDR1 MNHNS and CDR2 SASEGT. The CDR3 is made up of 15 amino acids. Trimming took off 5 bases at V and 1 base at J, with 11 bases between the two ends. The CDR3 nucleotides read TGTGCCAGCAGTTTGCGTTTTCAAACTAATGAAAAACTGTTTTTT. Translating gives CASSLRFQTNEKLFF.

This clonotype was detected a few times. The rearrangement joins TRBV20-1 to TRBJ1-1; the D gene is possibly TRBD1 (5 bases). The CDR3 is 12 residues long. The germline V gene has CDR1 DFQATT and CDR2 SNEGSKA (reference sequence). V was shortened by 2 bases and J by 4 bases, with 8 bases between the two germline ends. CDR3 bases: TGCAGTGCTAGACCCGGGGGCACTGAAGCTTTCTTT. Its protein is CSARPGGTEAFF.

This clonotype showed up just a few times. The chain couples TRBV25-1 to TRBJ2-7, with 7 nucleotides matching TRBD1. CDR3 length equals 13 residues. J lost 1 base, V lost 7 bases, and 4 bases had no gene match. In germline, CDR1 is MGHDK, CDR2 SYGVNS. As DNA, the CDR3 is TGTGCCAGCACCTGGACAGGTTCCTACGAGCAGTACTTC. This sequence encodes CASTWTGSYEQYF.

The V call is TRBV5-1, the J call TRBJ2-7; the D gene is possibly TRBD1 (5 bases). The CDR3 sequence is 14 residues long. CDR1 SGHRS and CDR2 YFSETQ come from the germline V gene. Between the trimmed V and J ends, which lost 5 bases and 1 base, there was a span of 13 bases. Written as DNA, the CDR3 is TGCGCCAGCAGTATGGCAGGGTCATCCTACGAGCAGTACTTC. Its protein is CASSMAGSSYEQYF.

This clonotype appeared a few times. The chain's CDR3 is CAWRGVTEAFF. Here the CDR3 DNA reads TGTGCCTGGAGAGGAGTCACTGAAGCTTTCTTT. This chain connects TRBV30 to TRBJ1-1, with unresolved D. V lost 3 bases, J lost 4 bases, and 6 bases lay in between. Germline V gives CDR1 GTSNPN, CDR2 SVGIG (reference sequence). The CDR3 is made up of 11 amino acids.

This clonotype was detected many times. This chain joins TRBV28 and TRBJ2-4, with D uncertain. In germline, CDR1 is MDHEN, CDR2 SYDVKM. The CDR3 loop spans 10 amino acids. Trimming stripped 8 bases from V and 7 bases from J, with 6 bases between. As DNA, the CDR3 is TGTGCCAGCGGGCGGAACATTCAGTACTTC. It specifies CASGRNIQYF.

This clonotype showed up just a few times. The chain couples TRBV4-1 to TRBJ2-3; 8 nucleotides agree with TRBD1. CDR1 is MGHRA and CDR2 is YSYEKL in the germline V gene. V dropped 3 bases and J dropped 5; count of bases not matched to a gene: 7. The CDR3 covers 15 residues. The chain's CDR3 is CASSHPGQGKDTQYF. DNA for the CDR3: TGCGCCAGCAGCCACCCCGGACAGGGTAAAGATACGCAGTATTTT.

In this sample, this clonotype turned up many times. This rearrangement joins TRBV7-9 to TRBJ2-7; no definite D call. The germline gives CDR1 SEHNR, CDR2 FQNEAQ (reference sequence). The CDR3 is made up of 15 amino acids. The ends were cut back, 1 base at V and 3 bases at J, with 13 bases in the middle. CDR3 residues: CASSLGRFQDYEQYF. CDR3 DNA sequence: TGTGCCAGCAGCTTAGGTCGGTTCCAAGACTACGAGCAGTACTTC.

This clonotype has at least ten counts. The chain carries TRBV29-1 and TRBJ1-2; TRBD1 matches 10 bases. This CDR3 region has 14 residues. CDR1 and CDR2 (germline): SQVTM, ANQGSEA. Trimming removed 3 bases from V and 2 bases from J; junction bases left unmatched: 3. CDR3 DNA: TGCAGCGTTGATCGGACAGGGGGGAACTATGGCTACACCTTC. Residues: CSVDRTGGNYGYTF.